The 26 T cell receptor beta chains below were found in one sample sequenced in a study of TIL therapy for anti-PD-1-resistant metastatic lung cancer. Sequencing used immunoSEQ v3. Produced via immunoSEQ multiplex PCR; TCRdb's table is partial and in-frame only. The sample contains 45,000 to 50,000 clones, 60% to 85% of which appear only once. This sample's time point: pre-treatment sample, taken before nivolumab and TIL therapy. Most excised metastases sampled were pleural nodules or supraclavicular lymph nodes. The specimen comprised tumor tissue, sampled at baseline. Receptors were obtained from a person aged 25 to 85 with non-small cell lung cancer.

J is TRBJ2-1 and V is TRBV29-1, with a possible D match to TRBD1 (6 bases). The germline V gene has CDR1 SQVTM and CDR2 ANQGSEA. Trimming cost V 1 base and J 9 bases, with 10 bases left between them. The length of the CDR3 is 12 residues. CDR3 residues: CSVEAGASEQFF. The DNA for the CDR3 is TGCAGCGTTGAAGCAGGGGCAAGTGAGCAGTTCTTC.

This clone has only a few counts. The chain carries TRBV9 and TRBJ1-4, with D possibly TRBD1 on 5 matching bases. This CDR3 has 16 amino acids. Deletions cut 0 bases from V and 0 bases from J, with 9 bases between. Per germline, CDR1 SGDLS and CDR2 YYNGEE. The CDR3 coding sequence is TGTGCCAGCAGCGTAGCTGGGGGTACAACTAATGAAAAACTGTTTTTT. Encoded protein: CASSVAGGTTNEKLFF.

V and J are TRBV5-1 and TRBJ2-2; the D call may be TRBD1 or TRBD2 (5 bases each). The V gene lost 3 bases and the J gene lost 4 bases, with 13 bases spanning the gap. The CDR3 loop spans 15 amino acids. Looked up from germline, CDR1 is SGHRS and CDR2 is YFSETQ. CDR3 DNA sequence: TGCGCCAGCAGCTGGACCGGGACGGGCACCGGGGAGCTGTTTTTT. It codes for CASSWTGTGTGELFF.

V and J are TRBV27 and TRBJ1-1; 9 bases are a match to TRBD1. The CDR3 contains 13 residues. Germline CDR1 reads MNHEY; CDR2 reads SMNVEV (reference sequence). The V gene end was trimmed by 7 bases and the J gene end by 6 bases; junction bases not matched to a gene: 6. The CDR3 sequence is CASKTGTGSEAFF. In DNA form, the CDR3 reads TGTGCCAGCAAAACCGGGACAGGGTCTGAAGCTTTCTTT.

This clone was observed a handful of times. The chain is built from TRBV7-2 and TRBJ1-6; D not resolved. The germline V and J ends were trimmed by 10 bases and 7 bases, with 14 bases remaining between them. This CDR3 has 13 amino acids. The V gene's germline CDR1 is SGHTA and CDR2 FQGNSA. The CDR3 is CATKETANSPLHF. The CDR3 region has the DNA TGTGCCACCAAGGAGACTGCCAATTCACCCCTCCACTTT.

Here the CDR3 reads CASSQDRFLSAFF. For the CDR3, the DNA is TGCGCCAGCAGCCAGGACAGGTTTCTTTCAGCTTTCTTT. The chain has TRBV4-3 and TRBJ1-1; 7 nucleotides match TRBD1. Germline lookup yields CDR1 LGHNA and CDR2 YSLEER. Trimming removed 3 bases from V and 10 bases from J; junction bases left unmatched: 8. This CDR3 has 13 amino acids.

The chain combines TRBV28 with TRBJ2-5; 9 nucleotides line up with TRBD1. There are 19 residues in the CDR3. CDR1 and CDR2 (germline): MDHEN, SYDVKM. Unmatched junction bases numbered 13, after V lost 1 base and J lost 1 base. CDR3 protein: CASSLFGQGSFFGQETQYF. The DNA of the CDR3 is TGTGCCAGCAGTTTATTCGGACAGGGGAGTTTTTTCGGCCAAGAGACCCAGTACTTC.

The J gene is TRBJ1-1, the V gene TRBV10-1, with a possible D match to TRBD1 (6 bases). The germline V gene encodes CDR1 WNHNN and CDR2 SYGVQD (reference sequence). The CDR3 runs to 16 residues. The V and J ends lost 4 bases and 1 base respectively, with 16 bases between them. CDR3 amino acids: CASSGTGRTANTEAFF. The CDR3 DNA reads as TGCGCCAGCAGTGGAACAGGGCGAACGGCGAACACTGAAGCTTTCTTT.

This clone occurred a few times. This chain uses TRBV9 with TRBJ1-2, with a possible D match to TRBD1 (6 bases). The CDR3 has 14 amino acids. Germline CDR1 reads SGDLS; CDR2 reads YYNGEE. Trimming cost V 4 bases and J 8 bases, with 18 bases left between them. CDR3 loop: CASSPVGGPSGYTF. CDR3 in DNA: TGTGCCAGCAGCCCAGTGGGGGGGCCGAGCGGCTACACCTTC. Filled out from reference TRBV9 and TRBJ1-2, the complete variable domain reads DSGVTQTPKHLITATGQRVTLRCSPRSGDLSVYWYQQSLDQGLQFLIQYYNGEERAKGNILERFSAQQFPDLHSELNLSSLELGDSALYFCASSPVGGPSGYTFGSGTRLTVV.

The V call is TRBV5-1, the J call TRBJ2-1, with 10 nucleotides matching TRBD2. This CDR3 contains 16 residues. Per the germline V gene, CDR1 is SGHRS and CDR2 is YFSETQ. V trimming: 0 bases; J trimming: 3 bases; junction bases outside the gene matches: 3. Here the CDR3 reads CASSLGAGGFYNEQFF. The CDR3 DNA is TGCGCCAGCAGCTTGGGAGCGGGGGGGTTCTACAATGAGCAGTTCTTC.

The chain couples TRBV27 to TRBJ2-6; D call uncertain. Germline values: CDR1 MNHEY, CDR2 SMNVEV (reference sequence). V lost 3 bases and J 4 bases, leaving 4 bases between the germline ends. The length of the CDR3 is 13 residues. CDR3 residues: CASSLSGANVLTF. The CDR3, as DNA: TGTGCCAGCAGTTTGTCGGGGGCCAACGTCCTGACTTTC.

The CDR3 DNA is TGTGCCAGCAGCCACCACGGGACTAGCGGGAGGGCCTACGAGCAGTACTTC. Amino acid sequence: CASSHHGTSGRAYEQYF. The J gene is TRBJ2-7, the V gene TRBV7-2; 16 nucleotides match TRBD2. The CDR3 has 17 residues. Germline loops: CDR1 SGHTA, CDR2 FQGNSA. The junction had 6 bases not matched to a gene; V was cut back by 5 bases and J by 2 bases.

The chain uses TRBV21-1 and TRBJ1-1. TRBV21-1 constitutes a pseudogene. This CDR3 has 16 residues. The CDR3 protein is CASSKEVLTGGGEAFF. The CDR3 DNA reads TGTGCCAGCAGCAAAGAGGTCTTGACGGGTGGAGGGGAAGCTTTCTTT.

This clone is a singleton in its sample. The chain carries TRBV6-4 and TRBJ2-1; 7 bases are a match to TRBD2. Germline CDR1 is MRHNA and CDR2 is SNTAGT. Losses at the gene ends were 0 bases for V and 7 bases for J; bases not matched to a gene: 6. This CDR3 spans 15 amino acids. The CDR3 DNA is TGTGCCAGCAGTGACTCGAAAAGCGGGATTAATGAGCAGTTCTTC. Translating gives CASSDSKSGINEQFF.

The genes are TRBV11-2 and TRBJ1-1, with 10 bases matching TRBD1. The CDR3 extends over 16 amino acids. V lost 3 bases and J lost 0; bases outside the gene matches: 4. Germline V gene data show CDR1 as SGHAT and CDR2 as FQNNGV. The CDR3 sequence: CASSFWGTGVNTEAFF. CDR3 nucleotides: TGTGCCAGCAGCTTTTGGGGGACAGGGGTGAACACTGAAGCTTTCTTT.

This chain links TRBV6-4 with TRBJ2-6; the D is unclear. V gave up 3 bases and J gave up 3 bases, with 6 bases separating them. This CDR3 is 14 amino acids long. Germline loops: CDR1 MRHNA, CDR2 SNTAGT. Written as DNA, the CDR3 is TGTGCCAGCAGTGAGGGTAGTGGGGCCAACGTCCTGACTTTC. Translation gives CASSEGSGANVLTF.

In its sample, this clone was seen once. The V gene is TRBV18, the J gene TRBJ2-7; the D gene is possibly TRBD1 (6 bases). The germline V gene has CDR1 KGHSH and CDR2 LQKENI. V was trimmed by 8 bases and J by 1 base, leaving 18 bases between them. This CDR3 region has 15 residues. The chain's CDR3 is CASTTDRPGSYEQYF. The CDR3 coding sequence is TGTGCCAGCACTACGGACAGACCTGGGTCCTACGAGCAGTACTTC.

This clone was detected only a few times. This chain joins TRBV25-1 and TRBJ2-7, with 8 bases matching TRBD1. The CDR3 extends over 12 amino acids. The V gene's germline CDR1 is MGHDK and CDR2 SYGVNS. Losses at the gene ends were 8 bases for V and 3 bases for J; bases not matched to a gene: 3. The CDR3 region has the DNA TGTGCCAGCCGGACAGGGAGCTACGAGCAGTACTTC. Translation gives CASRTGSYEQYF.

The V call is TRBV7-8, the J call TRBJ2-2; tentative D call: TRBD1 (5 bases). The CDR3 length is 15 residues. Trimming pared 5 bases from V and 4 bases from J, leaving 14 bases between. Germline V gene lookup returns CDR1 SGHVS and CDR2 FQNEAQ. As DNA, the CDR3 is TGTGCCAGCAGCCTATCACAAAGGGGCACCGGGGAGCTGTTTTTT. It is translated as CASSLSQRGTGELFF. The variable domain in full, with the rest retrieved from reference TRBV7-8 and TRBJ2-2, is GAGVSQSPRYKVAKRGQDVALRCDPISGHVSLFWYQQALGQGPEFLTYFQNEAQLDKSGLPSDRFFAERPEGSVSTLKIQRTQQEDSAVYLCASSLSQRGTGELFFGEGSRLTVL.

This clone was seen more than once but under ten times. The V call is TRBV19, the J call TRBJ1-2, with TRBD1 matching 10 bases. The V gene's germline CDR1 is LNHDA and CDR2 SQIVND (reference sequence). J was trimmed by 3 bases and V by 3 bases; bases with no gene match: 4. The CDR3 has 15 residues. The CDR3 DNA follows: TGTGCCAGTAGTATCCCCGGGACAGGGGACTATGGCTACACCTTC. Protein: CASSIPGTGDYGYTF.

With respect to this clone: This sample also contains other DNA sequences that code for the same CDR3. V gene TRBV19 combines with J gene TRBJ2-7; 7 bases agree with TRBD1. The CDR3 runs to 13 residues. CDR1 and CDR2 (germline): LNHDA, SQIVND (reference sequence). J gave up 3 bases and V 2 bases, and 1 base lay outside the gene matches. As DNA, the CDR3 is TGTGCCAGTAGTATACGACAGGGCTACGAGCAGTACTTC. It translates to CASSIRQGYEQYF.

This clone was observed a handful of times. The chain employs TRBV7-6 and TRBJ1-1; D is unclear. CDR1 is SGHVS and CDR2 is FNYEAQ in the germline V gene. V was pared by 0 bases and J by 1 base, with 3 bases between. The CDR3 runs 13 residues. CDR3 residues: CASSLAENTEAFF. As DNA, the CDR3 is TGTGCCAGCAGCTTAGCCGAGAACACTGAAGCTTTCTTT.

CDR3 in DNA: TGTGCCAGCAGTTACGCATCTCCACTTTCCGGGGAGCTGTTTTTT. Its translation: CASSYASPLSGELFF. V usage is TRBV6-5 and J usage is TRBJ2-2; D is unresolved. Germline assignment: CDR1 MNHEY and CDR2 SVGAGI. The CDR3 contains 15 residues. With 2 bases removed from V and 6 bases from J, the gap between germline ends came to 13 bases.

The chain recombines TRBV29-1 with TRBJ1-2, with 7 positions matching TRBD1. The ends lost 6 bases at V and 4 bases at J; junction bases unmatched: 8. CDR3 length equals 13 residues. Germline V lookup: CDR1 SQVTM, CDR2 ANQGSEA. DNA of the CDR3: TGCAGCGTCACGACAGGGCCCGGCTATGGCTACACCTTC. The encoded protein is CSVTTGPGYGYTF.

This CDR3 reads CASRPDPPIVYEQYF. CDR3 DNA: TGTGCCAGCAGACCAGACCCTCCAATTGTCTACGAGCAGTACTTC. This rearrangement joins TRBV27 to TRBJ2-7; no definite D call. CDR1 and CDR2 (germline): MNHEY, SMNVEV (reference sequence). The CDR3 consists of 15 residues. The germline V and J ends were trimmed by 6 bases and 3 bases, with 18 bases remaining between them.

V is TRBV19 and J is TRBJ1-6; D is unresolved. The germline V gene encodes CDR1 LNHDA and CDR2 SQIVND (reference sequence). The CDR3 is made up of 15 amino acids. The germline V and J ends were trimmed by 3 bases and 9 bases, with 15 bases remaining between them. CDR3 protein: CASSIGRTLGSPLHF. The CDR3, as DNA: TGTGCCAGTAGTATCGGCAGGACCCTGGGTTCACCCCTCCACTTT.